This is a list of T cell receptor beta chains from one sample in a study of cytomegalovirus exposure and HLA in healthy donors. TCRdb's copy holds only in-frame clones and misses some; the assay was immunoSEQ multiplex PCR. This table lists some 30,000 clones. Sequencing was done on a sample of PBMCs. The receptors stem from a female donor in good health and CMV-seronegative. Both conserved end residues are part of each CDR3. A D gene is named only where the DNA matches it firmly.

V	J	D	DNA	CDR3
TRBV19	TRBJ2-4	-	TGTGCCAGTACCAGCAGCAGGGATTTAGCCAAAAACATTCAGTACTTC	CASTSSRDLAKNIQYF
TRBV12-5	TRBJ1-1	-	TGTGCTAGTGGTTTGGTACTCGGGGGGAAGAACACTGAAGCTTTCTTT	CASGLVLGGKNTEAFF
TRBV11-2	TRBJ2-7	-	TGTGCCAGCACCCGAGGACTCTACACCTACGAGCAGTACTTC	CASTRGLYTYEQYF
TRBV9	TRBJ2-3	-	TGTGCCAGCAGTAAAGCACGGTCAGGGAACACAGATACGCAGTATTTT	CASSKARSGNTDTQYF
TRBV4-1	TRBJ2-7	TRBD1	TGCGCCAGCAGCCAGGGACAGGGGGCGGCAGCCTACGAGCAGTACTTC	CASSQGQGAAAYEQYF
TRBV11-3	TRBJ1-4	-	TGTGCCAGCAGCCTCCGGGGTGAAAAACTGTTTTTT	CASSLRGEKLFF
TRBV6-5	TRBJ2-5	TRBD2	TGTGCCAGCAGACGGACTAGCGGGGAGACCCAGTACTTC	CASRRTSGETQYF
TRBV7-9	TRBJ2-1	-	TGTGCCAGCAGCTCCCTCATCAGGATCAACAATGAGCAGTTCTTC	CASSSLIRINNEQFF
TRBV18	TRBJ2-2	-	TGTGCCAGCTCACCACTACAGGGAAACACCGGGGAGCTGTTTTTT	CASSPLQGNTGELFF
TRBV5-1	TRBJ1-1	-	TGCGCCAGCAGCTTGGGATGGGAGGCTTTCTTT	CASSLGWEAFF
TRBV2	TRBJ2-2	TRBD2	TGTGCCAGAACTCTGGAGGGCGGGGGTCCTAACACCGGGGAGCTGTTTTTT	CARTLEGGGPNTGELFF
TRBV19	TRBJ2-3	-	TGTGCCAGTACCCCTGGGGGGAAAGATACGCAGTATTTT	CASTPGGKDTQYF
TRBV2	TRBJ2-3	-	TGTGCCAGCAGTGTTGGAGGGGGCGGAGGCGATACGCAGTATTTT	CASSVGGGGGDTQYF
TRBV29-1	TRBJ2-7	TRBD1	TGCAGCGTTCTCGGGACAGGACCTTCCTACGAGCAGTACTTC	CSVLGTGPSYEQYF
TRBV7-2	TRBJ2-2	TRBD2	TGTGCCAGCAGCTTAGTTGGGAGGGTTTCCACCGGGGAGCTGTTTTTT	CASSLVGRVSTGELFF
TRBV5-6	TRBJ1-5	-	TGTGCCAGCAGACGGGGGAATAGCAATCAGCCCCAGCATTTT	CASRRGNSNQPQHF
TRBV10-3	TRBJ1-6	-	TGTGCCATCACTACGGGTCCCTATAATTCACCCCTCCACTTT	CAITTGPYNSPLHF
TRBV28	TRBJ2-4	TRBD2	TGTGCCAGCAGTCCGCTGACGGGGGGGTTGATCAAAAACATTCAGTACTTC	CASSPLTGGLIKNIQYF
TRBV19	TRBJ2-1	TRBD2	TGTGCCAGTACTCGGACTAGCGGGGGAGCTGAGCAGTTCTTC	CASTRTSGGAEQFF
TRBV4-1	TRBJ1-6	TRBD1	TGCGCCAGCAGCCAAGTCGGGACAGGGGTAAATTCACCCCTCCACTTT	CASSQVGTGVNSPLHF
TRBV15	TRBJ1-5	-	TGTGCCACCAGCAGCCGACAGTTCAATCAGCCCCAGCATTTT	CATSSRQFNQPQHF
TRBV4-1	TRBJ2-3	-	TGCGCCAGCAGCCAAGGGGCGGACAGAGTCACATATACGCAGTATTTT	CASSQGADRVTYTQYF
TRBV14	TRBJ2-7	TRBD2	TGTGCCAGCAGCTTAGGCGGGGGGCGCGACGAGCAGTACTTC	CASSLGGGRDEQYF
TRBV6-6	TRBJ1-6	TRBD1	TGTGCCAGCAACCATGCTCGACAGGGGATTAATTCACCCCTCCACTTT	CASNHARQGINSPLHF
TRBV7-8	TRBJ1-1	-	TGTGCCAGCAGCCTCCGTATGAACACTGAAGCTTTCTTT	CASSLRMNTEAFF
TRBV7-2	TRBJ1-1	-	TGTGCCAGCAGCCGGTCGGGACTGTTAATTTTGACGAACACTGAAGCTTTCTTT	CASSRSGLLILTNTEAFF
TRBV13	TRBJ1-6	TRBD1	TGTGCCAGCAGCCCGGGACAGAACTATAATTCACCCCTCCACTTT	CASSPGQNYNSPLHF
TRBV6-5	TRBJ1-3	-	TGTGCCAGCACTAGGGGGAACACCATATATTTT	CASTRGNTIYF
TRBV5-1	TRBJ2-7	-	TGCGCCAGCAGCTTGGCCAGGCGACAGGCAGAGGGCTACGAGCAGTACTTC	CASSLARRQAEGYEQYF
TRBV7-9	TRBJ1-1	-	TGTGCCAGCAGCTTAAATTGGGCACAGGGAACTGAAGCTTTCTTT	CASSLNWAQGTEAFF
TRBV6-1	TRBJ2-2	-	TGTGCCAGCAGTCCGAGGAGGGACACCGGGGAGCTGTTTTTT	CASSPRRDTGELFF
TRBV2	TRBJ2-7	TRBD1	TGTGCCAGCAGTCCGGGACAGGGAAGCTACGAGCAGTACTTC	CASSPGQGSYEQYF
TRBV6-5	TRBJ2-7	-	TGTGCCAGCAGTTACTTAGGAGACGAGCAGTACTTC	CASSYLGDEQYF